A selection of T cell receptor beta chains follows, all from one sample in a study of CD8+ T cells in alopecia areata. The assay was immunoSEQ multiplex PCR, and TCRdb's table has in-frame clones only and misses some. The data hold approximately 180,000 clones, with about 53% observed a single time. The material sequenced was CD8+ T cells sorted from blood, taken at week 24, from a patient treated with tofacitinib. The receptors derive from a human donor with alopecia areata. Each CDR3 is given with its conserved first and last residue. D genes are given only for firm matches. Clone sizes are given selectively: once, few, many, or a class where the clone is expanded.

size,D,length,J,V,DNA,CDR3
-,-,13,TRBJ2-1,TRBV28,TGTGCCAGCAGTTATTCGGGCTACAATGAGCAGTTCTTC,CASSYSGYNEQFF
-,-,14,TRBJ1-2,TRBV27,TGTGCCAGCAGTTTAAAGGGTGACGACTATGGCTACACCTTC,CASSLKGDDYGYTF
once,-,13,TRBJ1-2,TRBV11-2,TGTGCCAGCAGCTTGGACGGACTCTATGGCTACACCTTC,CASSLDGLYGYTF
few,-,14,TRBJ2-7,TRBV28,TGTGCCAGCAGTTTACCCAGGGAGGCCTACGAGCAGTACTTC,CASSLPREAYEQYF
-,-,13,TRBJ1-1,TRBV4-1,TGCGCCAGCAGCCTAACAGGGTACACTGAAGCTTTCTTT,CASSLTGYTEAFF
-,-,13,TRBJ2-1,TRBV5-6,TGTGCCAGCAGCTTAACAGTGGTCAATGAGCAGTTCTTC,CASSLTVVNEQFF
-,TRBD2,13,TRBJ2-1,TRBV6-6,TGTGCCAGCAGCCCCGGGAGGACCAATGAGCAGTTCTTC,CASSPGRTNEQFF
few,-,16,TRBJ2-3,TRBV4-3,TGCGCCAGCAGCCAAGATGGAGTGGGAGCTGGAGATACGCAGTATTTT,CASSQDGVGAGDTQYF
-,-,15,TRBJ1-2,TRBV6-5,TGTGCCAGCAGTCGGGGACTATCGGGGTTTAATGGCTACACCTTC,CASSRGLSGFNGYTF
-,TRBD1,14,TRBJ1-1,TRBV19,TGTGCCAGTAGTCTTGAGACAGGGGATGATGAAGCTTTCTTT,CASSLETGDDEAFF
few,TRBD2,15,TRBJ2-7,TRBV7-6,TGTGCCAGCAGCCGGACTAGCCTGAGCTCCTACGAGCAGTACTTC,CASSRTSLSSYEQYF